The clone carrying this T cell receptor (beta chain) turned up a few times. Antigen: not known. These data come from a study of beta chain features in type 1 diabetes. Regarding the study as a whole: People with Type 1 diabetes carried modestly yet significantly shorter TCRB CDR3s in all four CD4+ subsets. Whatever favoring of shorter templates PCR might show would apply equally to patients and controls.

Germline V gene lookup returns CDR1 SEHNR and CDR2 FQNEAQ (reference sequence). Trimming took off 1 base at V and 0 bases at J, with 19 bases between the two ends. This CDR3 spans 19 amino acids. Sequenced material consisted of expressed TCRB transcripts (all of the isolated RNA was reverse transcribed). TCRdb keeps only in-frame clones here, not all; method: immunoSEQ multiplex PCR. Of some 350,000 clones in the sample, 13% were seen once. The TCR was taken from a woman younger than 30 with type 1 diabetes. The gene calls are TRBV7-9 and TRBJ2-4; a weak D match, TRBD1 (7 bases). Specimen: naive CD4+ T cells from blood. CDR3 protein: CASSLEATGRPLAKNIQYF. CDR3 nucleotides: TGTGCCAGCAGCTTAGAGGCGACAGGGAGGCCACTAGCCAAAAACATTCAGTACTTC. Based on the CDR3 plus reference TRBV7-9 and TRBJ2-4, the full variable domain is DTGVSQNPRHKITKRGQNVTFRCDPISEHNRLYWYRQTLGQGPEFLTYFQNEAQLEKSRLLSDRFSAERPKGSFSTLEIQRTEQGDSAMYLCASSLEATGRPLAKNIQYFGAGTRLSVL.